This entry lists 14 T cell receptor beta chains sequenced from one sample in a study of blood T cell repertoires in COVID-19 (dated by TCRdb to 2020 to 2022). Library preparation employed the immunoSEQ multiplex PCR assay. TCRdb took this table from immuneACCESS and kept in-frame rearrangements with V and J called. Such tables lack part of the clones; where checked against another copy, unresolved V genes explain under half of the gap, and the rest is unexplained. Here the sample has around 100,000 clones; about 90% occur a single time. Jointly, the top ten make up around 10% of the sample. The material sequenced was peripheral blood. The receptor source for this set is a man aged 80 or over with acute or convalescent COVID-19.

With respect to this clone: At the DNA level, this CDR3 is encoded by other sequences in the same sample as well. V is TRBV18 and J is TRBJ1-6; 9 nucleotides align to TRBD1. V lost 3 bases to trimming and J lost 8 bases; unmatched junction nucleotides: 2. Per the germline V gene, CDR1 is KGHSH and CDR2 is LQKENI. The CDR3 sequence is 14 residues long. The CDR3 spells CASSPGQGDSPLHF. In DNA, the CDR3 is TGTGCCAGCTCACCGGGACAGGGCGATTCACCCCTCCACTTT.

The chain carries TRBV5-1 and TRBJ2-2, with TRBD2 identical over 8 bases. The CDR3 totals 16 residues. CDR1 SGHRS and CDR2 YFSETQ come from the germline V gene. The J segment lost 8 bases and the V segment lost 3 bases, leaving 12 bases of the junction unmatched. The CDR3 reads CASSSAASGLQGELFF. The CDR3 DNA sequence: TGCGCCAGCAGCTCGGCGGCTAGCGGGCTCCAGGGGGAGCTGTTTTTT.

The chain is built from TRBV11-2 and TRBJ1-1; D possibly corresponds to TRBD1 (5 bases). The germline gives CDR1 SGHAT, CDR2 FQNNGV. Trimming took 1 base from V and 1 from J, leaving 13 bases between them. There are 16 residues in the CDR3. This chain's CDR3 is CASSLGQGSRNTEAFF. The CDR3 bases are TGTGCCAGCAGCTTAGGGCAGGGAAGTAGGAACACTGAAGCTTTCTTT.

This clone was counted between two and nine times. In DNA, the CDR3 is TGTGCCAGCAGTTGGGGACAGGGCGATTATGGCTACACCTTC. Translating gives CASSWGQGDYGYTF. The chain is built from TRBV6-5 and TRBJ1-2, with 9 bases aligning to TRBD1. The ends lost 4 bases at V and 5 bases at J; junction bases unmatched: 5. The CDR3 consists of 14 residues. Germline V gene data show CDR1 as MNHEY and CDR2 as SVGAGI.

The J gene is TRBJ1-2, the V gene TRBV15; TRBD1 aligns across 8 bases. The CDR3 covers 16 residues. Germline CDR1 is LNHNV and CDR2 is YYDKDF (reference sequence). V lost 0 bases and J lost 5; bases outside the gene matches: 8. As DNA, the CDR3 is TGTGCCACCAGCAGAGATGGGCAGGGGGCAAGGTATGGCTACACCTTC. It is translated as CATSRDGQGARYGYTF.

The genes are TRBV12-3 or TRBV12-4 and TRBJ1-3; D is unresolved. There are 13 residues in the CDR3. The V end was cut by 6 bases, the J end by 0 bases, with 6 bases between. Here the CDR3 DNA reads TGTGCCAGCAGCACTTCCTCTGGAAACACCATATATTTT. Translated, it gives CASSTSSGNTIYF.

The rearrangement joins TRBV3-1 (or the pseudogene TRBV3-2) to TRBJ1-3, with D unclear. V was pared by 2 bases and J by 0 bases, with 11 bases between. The germline V gene encodes CDR1 LGHDT and CDR2 YNNKEL (reference sequence). CDR3 length: 16 amino acids. CDR3 sequence: CASSQMSVSSGNTIYF. CDR3 DNA sequence: TGTGCCAGCAGCCAAATGAGCGTCTCCTCTGGAAACACCATATATTTT.

The chain carries TRBV30 and TRBJ2-5; TRBD2 matches 7 bases. After removal of 0 bases from V and 1 base from J, the junction contained 11 bases not matched to a gene. Germline assignment: CDR1 GTSNPN and CDR2 SVGIG (reference sequence). The CDR3 totals 17 residues. The CDR3 nucleotides read TGTGCCTGGAGTGTATTGTTTAGGCGGGAGTCCCAAGAGACCCAGTACTTC. Its translation: CAWSVLFRRESQETQYF. The complete variable domain, with remaining parts taken from reference TRBV30 and TRBJ2-5, reads SQTIHQWPATLVQPVGSPLSLECTVEGTSNPNLYWYRQAAGRGLQLLFYSVGIGQISSEVPQNLSASRPQDRQFILSSKKLLLSDSGFYLCAWSVLFRRESQETQYFGPGTRLLVL.

This clone appeared a few times. The chain uses TRBV29-1 and TRBJ1-2; D is unclear. The CDR3 covers 11 residues. Per germline, CDR1 SQVTM and CDR2 ANQGSEA. V was trimmed by 5 bases and J by 4 bases, leaving 8 bases between them. Here the CDR3 DNA reads TGCAGCGTTCGGGGAATCTATGGCTACACCTTC. Amino acids: CSVRGIYGYTF.

The V gene is TRBV11-2, the J gene TRBJ2-7, with 10 bases aligning to TRBD2. The ends lost 5 bases at V and 3 bases at J; junction bases unmatched: 7. Germline CDR1 and CDR2: SGHAT and FQNNGV. CDR3 length equals 15 residues. As DNA, the CDR3 is TGTGCCAGCAGCCTGGGAGTAGCGGGGGGCTACGAGCAGTACTTC. Its protein product is CASSLGVAGGYEQYF.

V usage is TRBV19 and J usage is TRBJ1-1, with 7 bases that match TRBD1. From germline, CDR1 is LNHDA and CDR2 SQIVND (reference sequence). V was clipped by 7 bases and J by 5 bases; unmatched bases: 10. This CDR3 region has 14 residues. The CDR3 spells CASNPNRGWTEAFF. As DNA, the CDR3 is TGTGCCAGTAACCCGAACAGGGGCTGGACTGAAGCTTTCTTT.

V usage is TRBV7-8 and J usage is TRBJ1-2; 8 positions agree with TRBD1. Germline assignment: CDR1 SGHVS and CDR2 FQNEAQ. The CDR3 sequence is 13 residues long. The junction had 6 bases not matched to a gene; V was cut back by 6 bases and J by 6 bases. CDR3 sequence reads: CASSTGQGNGYTF. The CDR3 DNA follows: TGTGCCAGCAGTACAGGACAGGGAAATGGCTACACCTTC.

The genes are TRBV25-1 and TRBJ1-6, with unresolved D. The CDR3 is 15 residues long. V lost 5 bases and J 6 bases, leaving 14 bases between the germline ends. Germline values: CDR1 MGHDK, CDR2 SYGVNS. The CDR3: CASSSFTNTNSPLHF. The CDR3 region has the DNA TGTGCCAGCAGTTCCTTTACAAACACTAATTCACCCCTCCACTTT.

The gene calls are TRBV19 and TRBJ2-7, with 10 bases that match TRBD1. CDR3 length equals 14 residues. V shed 0 bases, J shed 4 bases, and the junction held 0 bases outside the gene matches. Germline V gene lookup returns CDR1 LNHDA and CDR2 SQIVND (reference sequence). This chain's CDR3 is CASSIEDRGYEQYF. The CDR3 bases are TGTGCCAGTAGTATAGAGGACAGGGGGTACGAGCAGTACTTC.